The rows below give T cell receptor beta chains drawn from one sample of a study of T cell changes during pregnancy in multiple sclerosis. This table comes from immunoSEQ multiplex PCR, and its TCRdb copy is limited to in-frame clones, with some not included. The sample has roughly 64,000 clones, around nine tenths seen once; the top ten hold approximately 1.5%. This material consisted of peripheral blood, taken in the second trimester of pregnancy. The receptors shown here come from a female donor with multiple sclerosis, enrolled in a pregnancy study. Each CDR3 is given with its conserved first and last residue. The D gene is left open where the match is weak. Size is stated for part of the rows, as once, few or many counts, or as a class when the clone is expanded.

TRBD1	TRBV11-2	TRBJ1-1	-	TGTGCCAGCAGCGCCCGGGACAGGGGGAAGGCTTTCTTT	CASSARDRGKAFF
-	TRBV18	TRBJ2-4	once	TGTGCCAGCTCACCACCTTTCGGGGACTTGGGCAAAAACATTCAGTACTTC	CASSPPFGDLGKNIQYF
TRBD2	TRBV5-6	TRBJ2-1	-	TGTGCCAGCAGCTTAACGAGCGGGGCTATCTACAATGAGCAGTTCTTC	CASSLTSGAIYNEQFF
-	TRBV7-9	TRBJ2-4	-	TGTGCCAGCAGCCAGGGTTGGGGAAACATTCAGTACTTC	CASSQGWGNIQYF
-	TRBV4-2	TRBJ2-3	-	TGTGCCAGCAGCCCAAGAGAGCCAGATACGCAGTATTTT	CASSPREPDTQYF
TRBD1	TRBV10-3	TRBJ2-7	-	TGTGCCATCAGAAGGACAGGAACCTCCTACGAGCAGTACTTC	CAIRRTGTSYEQYF
TRBD2	TRBV10-3	TRBJ2-3	-	TGTGCCATATCGGAGGGAGGGAGCGGGATGGGAGGAGATACGCAGTATTTT	CAISEGGSGMGGDTQYF
TRBD1	TRBV5-1	TRBJ2-5	-	TGCGCCAGCAGCGATCCAGGGGGAGCAGAGACCCAGTACTTC	CASSDPGGAETQYF
TRBD2	TRBV7-8	TRBJ2-1	-	TGTGCCAGCAGCTTAGTATCCGGGAGGGCCAGGAATGAGCAGTTCTTC	CASSLVSGRARNEQFF
TRBD1	TRBV28	TRBJ2-7	-	TGTGCCAGCAGTTTCGTGGTGGGACAGGGGCTCCACGAGCAGTACTTC	CASSFVVGQGLHEQYF
TRBD2	TRBV7-9	TRBJ2-1	-	TGTGCCAGCAGCCCTGGGACTAGCGGGAGGGGATACAATGAGCAGTTCTTC	CASSPGTSGRGYNEQFF
-	TRBV28	TRBJ1-2	once	TGTGCCAGCAGTTTATCAGGCGGGGGTATAAATGGCTACACCTTC	CASSLSGGGINGYTF
-	TRBV10-3	TRBJ2-1	-	TGTGCCATCAGTGAGAGAGGAAATGAGCAGTTCTTC	CAISERGNEQFF
-	TRBV6-7	TRBJ2-7	-	TGTGCCAGCAGTTACGGGGGGAACTGGCAGTACTTC	CASSYGGNWQYF
-	TRBV13	TRBJ2-1	-	TGTGCCAGCAGCCCAACCGCTAGCGCAAATACCAATGAGCAGTTCTTC	CASSPTASANTNEQFF
TRBD2	TRBV11-2	TRBJ2-2	-	TGTGCCAGCAGCTTAGTTAGGCGGGAGAGGGATACCGGGGAGCTGTTTTTT	CASSLVRRERDTGELFF
TRBD2	TRBV5-4	TRBJ2-7	-	TGTGCCAGCAGCTTTGGGCTAGCGGGAGGGCAGGAGCAGTACTTC	CASSFGLAGGQEQYF
TRBD1	TRBV7-2	TRBJ2-1	-	TGTGCCAGCAGCTCTTCTTTGACAGGGGCCCAAAACAATGAGCAGTTCTTC	CASSSSLTGAQNNEQFF
-	TRBV28	TRBJ2-2	-	TGTGCCACCGGCGAGGGAGGGAACACCGGGGAGCTGTTTTTT	CATGEGGNTGELFF
-	TRBV11-2	TRBJ1-1	-	TGTGCCAGCAGCTCCCTGGGCATTCCTATGAACACTGAAGCTTTCTTT	CASSSLGIPMNTEAFF
-	TRBV5-5	TRBJ1-2	-	TGTGCCAGCAGCTTGGCCTTTCAGGACTACACCTTC	CASSLAFQDYTF
TRBD2	TRBV4-1	TRBJ2-7	-	TGCGCCAGCAGCCACGGACTAGGAACCTACGAGCAGTACTTC	CASSHGLGTYEQYF
TRBD1	TRBV4-2	TRBJ2-7	few	TGTGCCAGCAGCCCGGTAGGACAGGGCTACGAGCAGTACTTC	CASSPVGQGYEQYF